The 21 T cell receptor beta chains reported below all come from one sample, sequenced in a study of blood T cell repertoires in COVID-19. Measured with immunoSEQ multiplex PCR; TCRdb has only the in-frame clones, and not every one. Among some 270,000 clones listed, 80% to 90% were seen once. The specimen sequenced was PBMCs or T cells enriched from blood (not recorded which). These receptors came from a woman in her 30s who had recovered from COVID-19.

This chain uses TRBV6-5 with TRBJ1-4; a possible D gene is TRBD1 (5 bases). V was shortened by 6 bases and J by 0 bases, with 11 bases between the two germline ends. Germline values: CDR1 MNHEY, CDR2 SVGAGI. The CDR3 totals 15 residues. The CDR3 reads CASRPPGATNEKLFF. The CDR3 nucleotides read TGTGCCAGCAGGCCGCCGGGGGCAACTAATGAAAAACTGTTTTTT.

This clone has just a few counts. V usage is TRBV10-1 and J usage is TRBJ2-2; D is unclear. The CDR3 spans 14 residues. Trimming cost V 0 bases and J 6 bases, with 8 bases left between them. CDR1 is WNHNN and CDR2 is SYGVQD in the germline V gene (reference sequence). CDR3 sequence: CASSESLSAGELFF. CDR3 in DNA: TGCGCCAGCAGTGAGTCTCTTTCGGCCGGGGAGCTGTTTTTT.

The chain employs TRBV7-9 and TRBJ1-1, with D unresolved. Trimming took 5 bases from V and 6 from J, leaving 19 bases between them. The CDR3 is 15 amino acids. Germline-derived CDR1 and CDR2 are SEHNR and FQNEAQ (reference sequence). CDR3 DNA: TGTGCCAGCAGCACCACTCAGACGGGGTCTGCTGAAGCTTTCTTT. It codes for CASSTTQTGSAEAFF. Full variable domain (rest looked up from reference TRBV7-9 and TRBJ1-1): DTGVSQNPRHKITKRGQNVTFRCDPISEHNRLYWYRQTLGQGPEFLTYFQNEAQLEKSRLLSDRFSAERPKGSFSTLEIQRTEQGDSAMYLCASSTTQTGSAEAFFGQGTRLTVV.

V is TRBV30 and J is TRBJ1-2; 11 nucleotides match TRBD1. This CDR3 is built from 14 residues. Germline V gene sequence: CDR1 GTSNPN, CDR2 SVGIG (reference sequence). Trimming removed 0 bases from V and 8 bases from J; junction bases left unmatched: 5. CDR3 sequence reads: CAWSVGQGAKGYTF. The CDR3 nucleotides are TGTGCCTGGAGTGTCGGACAGGGGGCGAAGGGCTACACCTTC.

This chain uses TRBV10-3 with TRBJ2-2, with 9 positions matching TRBD1. The germline CDR1 and CDR2 sequences are ENHRY and SYGVKD. The CDR3 is 16 residues long. After removal of 8 bases from V and 5 bases from J, the junction contained 12 bases not matched to a gene. The CDR3 sequence is CAIGGAGQGKTGELFF. Here the CDR3 DNA reads TGTGCCATCGGTGGGGCCGGACAGGGGAAAACCGGGGAGCTGTTTTTT.

This chain uses TRBV7-9 with TRBJ1-1; TRBD1 agrees at 8 bases. Germline trimming cut 7 bases from V and 2 bases from J; bases unmatched to any gene: 9. The germline gives CDR1 SEHNR, CDR2 FQNEAQ (reference sequence). This CDR3 contains 15 residues. In nucleotides, the CDR3 is TGTGCCAGCATCCAACAGGGGGGGAAAAACACTGAAGCTTTCTTT. Translated, it gives CASIQQGGKNTEAFF.

This chain joins TRBV5-6 and TRBJ2-7; no clear D. Trimming pared 4 bases from V and 1 base from J, leaving 15 bases between. The CDR3 runs 15 residues. Germline V gene lookup returns CDR1 SGHDT and CDR2 YYEEEE. The CDR3 bases are TGTGCCAGCAGCGATCCTCGGGTGATATCCTACGAGCAGTACTTC. Its protein is CASSDPRVISYEQYF.

The V gene is TRBV11-3, the J gene TRBJ2-5; 7 bases map to TRBD2. Germline CDR1 is SGHNT and CDR2 is YENEEA. V was pared by 3 bases and J by 5 bases, with 9 bases of the junction left unmatched. The CDR3 consists of 15 residues. The CDR3 here is CASSLGSSGVETQYF. In DNA form, the CDR3 reads TGTGCCAGCAGCTTGGGGTCCAGCGGGGTTGAGACCCAGTACTTC.

As DNA, the CDR3 is TGTGCCAGCAGACAGGGAAGTTATAATTCACCCCTCCACTTT. Translating it yields CASRQGSYNSPLHF. The chain uses TRBV3-1 (or the pseudogene TRBV3-2) and TRBJ1-6; possible D gene TRBD1, 6 bases. V was trimmed by 6 bases and J by 4 bases, leaving 10 bases between them. Germline-derived CDR1 and CDR2 are LGHDT and YNNKEL (reference sequence). The CDR3 length is 14 residues.

J is TRBJ1-2 and V is TRBV5-6; D gene uncertain. Germline V CDR1 and CDR2: SGHDT, YYEEEE. There are 14 residues in the CDR3. With 0 bases removed from V and 2 bases from J, the gap between germline ends came to 8 bases. This CDR3 is CASSLDRTNYGYTF. The CDR3 DNA is TGTGCCAGCAGCTTGGACAGAACCAACTATGGCTACACCTTC. The variable domain in full, completed from reference TRBV5-6 and TRBJ1-2, reads DAGVTQSPTHLIKTRGQQVTLRCSPKSGHDTVSWYQQALGQGPQFIFQYYEEEERQRGNFPDRFSGHQFPNYSSELNVNALLLGDSALYLCASSLDRTNYGYTFGSGTRLTVV.

The chain employs TRBV3-1 (or the pseudogene TRBV3-2) and TRBJ2-7, with a possible D match to TRBD1 (6 bases). CDR1 LGHDT and CDR2 YNNKEL come from the germline V gene (reference sequence). V dropped 5 bases and J dropped 4 bases, with 6 bases sitting between them. The CDR3 extends over 11 amino acids. The CDR3 region is CASSTGYEQYF. The CDR3 DNA is TGTGCCAGCAGCACAGGGTACGAGCAGTACTTC.

This clone was found once. The chain is built from TRBV19 and TRBJ1-2; 7 bases are shared with TRBD1. V lost 10 bases and J lost 4; bases outside the gene matches: 3. This CDR3 comprises 11 residues. Germline assignment: CDR1 LNHDA and CDR2 SQIVND (reference sequence). The CDR3 bases are TGTGCCACCAAGGGGGCCTATGGCTACACCTTC. Translated, it gives CATKGAYGYTF. The full variable domain, its missing parts supplied by reference TRBV19 and TRBJ1-2, is DGGITQSPKYLFRKEGQNVTLSCEQNLNHDAMYWYRQDPGQGLRLIYYSQIVNDFQKGDIAEGYSVSREKKESFPLTVTSAQKNPTAFYLCATKGAYGYTFGSGTRLTVV.

V is TRBV29-1 and J is TRBJ1-1; D gene unclear. Trimming cost V 5 bases and J 1 base, with 11 bases left between them. Germline CDR1 and CDR2: SQVTM and ANQGSEA. CDR3 length: 13 amino acids. The CDR3 here is CSVIGGPNTEAFF. Here the CDR3 DNA reads TGCAGCGTTATCGGAGGGCCGAACACTGAAGCTTTCTTT.

This clone showed up just once. The chain recombines TRBV2 with TRBJ2-3; 11 nucleotides match TRBD2. Per the germline V gene, CDR1 is SNHLY and CDR2 is FYNNEI. The CDR3 spans 15 residues. Germline trimming cut 6 bases from V and 6 bases from J; bases unmatched to any gene: 8. The CDR3 sequence is CASRSTSGGGDTQYF. CDR3 bases: TGTGCCAGCAGAAGCACTAGCGGGGGAGGGGATACGCAGTATTTT.

The rearrangement joins TRBV6-5 to TRBJ2-4, with 7 bases that match TRBD2. V shed 5 bases and J 0 bases; nucleotides not matched to a gene: 4. This CDR3 contains 15 residues. Germline CDR1 MNHEY, CDR2 SVGAGI. DNA of the CDR3: TGTGCCAGCAGTCTAGCGGAGTTAGCCAAAAACATTCAGTACTTC. It specifies CASSLAELAKNIQYF.

The rearrangement uses TRBV19 and TRBJ2-1; 10 nucleotides agree with TRBD2. In germline, CDR1 is LNHDA, CDR2 SQIVND (reference sequence). CDR3 length equals 14 residues. V was clipped by 7 bases and J by 8 bases; unmatched bases: 8. The CDR3 sequence: CASTKREGLYEQFF. The CDR3 nucleotides are TGTGCCAGTACCAAGCGGGAGGGCCTTTATGAGCAGTTCTTC.

This clone was seen once. The chain uses TRBV11-2 and TRBJ1-6; no definite D call. The V gene's germline CDR1 is SGHAT and CDR2 FQNNGV. The CDR3 loop spans 16 amino acids. Trimming removed 3 bases at V and 4 bases at J, with 13 bases between. The CDR3 region has the DNA TGTGCCAGCAGCTTTCGCGAACCCTATTATAATTCACCCCTCCACTTT. Protein sequence: CASSFREPYYNSPLHF.

The V and J genes are TRBV6-5 and TRBJ2-7, with 9 bases aligning to TRBD1. CDR3 length: 13 amino acids. Trimming at V came to 6 bases and at J to 3 bases, leaving 3 bases not matched to a gene. The germline V gene encodes CDR1 MNHEY and CDR2 SVGAGI. The CDR3 reads CASRTGGDYEQYF. For the CDR3, the DNA is TGTGCCAGCAGGACAGGGGGAGACTACGAGCAGTACTTC.

The J gene is TRBJ1-6, the V gene TRBV21-1; TRBD1, the D gene given by the table, was not confirmed from the DNA. TRBV21-1 is designated a pseudogene. The CDR3 runs to 19 residues. CDR3 protein: CASIIRNGQGISYNSPLHF. In nucleotides, the CDR3 is TGTGCCAGCATCATCAGAAATGGACAGGGTATTTCCTATAATTCACCCCTCCACTTT.

The chain couples TRBV30 to TRBJ2-5; unclear D gene. The germline V gene has CDR1 GTSNPN and CDR2 SVGIG (reference sequence). Trimming shortened V by 1 base and J by 3 bases, and 9 bases separated the two germline ends. CDR3 length: 13 amino acids. The CDR3 sequence is CAWSAGREETQYF. In DNA form, the CDR3 reads TGTGCCTGGAGTGCAGGCCGAGAAGAGACCCAGTACTTC.

The chain recombines TRBV5-1 with TRBJ2-2; D perhaps matches TRBD2 (7 bases). V was trimmed by 7 bases and J by 3 bases, leaving 10 bases between them. The CDR3 is 13 residues long. CDR1 and CDR2 (germline): SGHRS, YFSETQ. CDR3 loop: CASGEGDTGELFF. In nucleotides, the CDR3 is TGCGCCAGCGGGGAGGGGGACACCGGGGAGCTGTTTTTT.